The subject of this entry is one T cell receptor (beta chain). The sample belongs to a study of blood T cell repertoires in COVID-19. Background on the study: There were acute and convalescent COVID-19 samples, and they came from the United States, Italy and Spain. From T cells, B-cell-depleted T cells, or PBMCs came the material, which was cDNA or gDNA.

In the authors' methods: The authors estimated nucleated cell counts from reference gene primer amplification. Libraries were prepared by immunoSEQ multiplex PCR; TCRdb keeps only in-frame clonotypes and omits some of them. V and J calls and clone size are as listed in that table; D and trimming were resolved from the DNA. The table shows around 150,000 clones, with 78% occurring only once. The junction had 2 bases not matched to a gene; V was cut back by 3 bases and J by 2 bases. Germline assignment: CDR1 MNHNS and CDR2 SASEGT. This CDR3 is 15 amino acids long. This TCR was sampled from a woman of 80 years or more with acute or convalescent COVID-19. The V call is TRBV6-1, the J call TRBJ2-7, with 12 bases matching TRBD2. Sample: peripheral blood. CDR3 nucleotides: TGTGCCAGCAGTGAGACTAGCGGGGGACCCTACGAGCAGTACTTC. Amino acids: CASSETSGGPYEQYF.